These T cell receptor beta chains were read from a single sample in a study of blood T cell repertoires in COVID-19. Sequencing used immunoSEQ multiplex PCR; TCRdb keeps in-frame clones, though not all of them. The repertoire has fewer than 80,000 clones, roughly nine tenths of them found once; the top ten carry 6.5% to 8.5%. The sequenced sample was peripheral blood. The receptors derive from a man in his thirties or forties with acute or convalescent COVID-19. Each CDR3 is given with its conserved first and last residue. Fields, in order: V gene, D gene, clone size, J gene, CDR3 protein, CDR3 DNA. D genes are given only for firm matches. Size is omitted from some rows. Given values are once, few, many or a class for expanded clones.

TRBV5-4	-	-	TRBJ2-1	CASSFPDNEQFF	TGTGCCAGCAGCTTCCCGGACAATGAGCAGTTCTTC
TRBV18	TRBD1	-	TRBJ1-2	CASSPKGAYGYTF	TGTGCCAGCTCACCAAAGGGGGCTTATGGCTACACCTTC
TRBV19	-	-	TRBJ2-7	CASSRSGEFYEQYF	TGTGCCAGTAGTCGGTCAGGGGAGTTCTACGAGCAGTACTTC
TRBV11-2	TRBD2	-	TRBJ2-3	CASSFPGLATDTQYF	TGTGCCAGCAGCTTCCCCGGACTAGCGACAGATACGCAGTATTTT
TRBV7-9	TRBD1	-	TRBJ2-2	CAGGTGGRTGELFF	TGTGCCGGAGGGACAGGGGGTCGCACCGGGGAGCTGTTTTTT
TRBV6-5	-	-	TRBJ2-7	CASHSGPRGEQYF	TGTGCCAGCCACAGCGGGCCTAGAGGCGAGCAGTACTTC
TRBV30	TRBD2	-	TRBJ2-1	CAWNSGTSRNEQFF	TGTGCCTGGAACTCCGGGACTAGTAGAAATGAGCAGTTCTTC
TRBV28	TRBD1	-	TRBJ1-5	CASSPAAGTGHQPQHF	TGTGCCAGCAGCCCCGCGGCGGGGACAGGGCACCAGCCCCAGCATTTT
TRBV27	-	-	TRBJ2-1	CASSFTSSYNEQFF	TGTGCCAGCAGTTTCACGAGCTCCTACAATGAGCAGTTCTTC
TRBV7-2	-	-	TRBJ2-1	CASSTMTMDEQFF	TGTGCCAGCAGCACCATGACTATGGATGAGCAGTTCTTC
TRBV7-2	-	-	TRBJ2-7	CASSSRDNRGEQYF	TGTGCCAGCAGCTCCCGGGACAACCGAGGGGAGCAGTACTTC
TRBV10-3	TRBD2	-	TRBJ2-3	CAISETGLAGGTDTQYF	TGTGCCATCAGTGAGACGGGACTAGCGGGAGGCACAGATACGCAGTATTTT
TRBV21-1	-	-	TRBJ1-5	CASSTDQPQHF	TGTGCCAGCAGCACTGATCAGCCCCAGCATTTT
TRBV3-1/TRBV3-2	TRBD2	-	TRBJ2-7	CASRTSGSYEQYF	TGTGCCAGTCGGACTAGCGGGAGTTACGAGCAGTACTTC
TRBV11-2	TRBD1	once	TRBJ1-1	CASSLDSRGVRNTEAFF	TGTGCCAGCAGCTTAGATAGCAGGGGGGTTCGGAACACTGAAGCTTTCTTT
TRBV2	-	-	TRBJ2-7	CASKPGHRSYEQYF	TGTGCCAGCAAACCGGGACACCGCTCCTACGAGCAGTACTTC
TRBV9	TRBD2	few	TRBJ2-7	CASSPTGTSAYEQYF	TGTGCCAGCAGCCCTACCGGGACTAGCGCATACGAGCAGTACTTC
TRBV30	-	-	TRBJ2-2	CAWSPRGGGELFF	TGTGCCTGGAGTCCCAGGGGCGGAGGGGAGCTGTTTTTT
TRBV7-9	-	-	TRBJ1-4	CASSLSLVEKLFF	TGTGCCAGCAGCTTAAGCTTGGTTGAAAAACTGTTTTTT
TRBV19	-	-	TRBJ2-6	CASSIQAGANVLTF	TGTGCCAGTAGTATCCAGGCTGGGGCCAACGTCCTGACTTTC
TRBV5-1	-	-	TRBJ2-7	CASSLGIRGASYEQYF	TGCGCCAGCAGCTTGGGAATTCGCGGGGCCTCCTACGAGCAGTACTTC
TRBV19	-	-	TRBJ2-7	CASSIDLPYEQYF	TGTGCCAGTAGTATAGATCTACCCTACGAGCAGTACTTC
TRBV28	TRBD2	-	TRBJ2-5	CASRLAGGRGTQYF	TGTGCCAGCAGGCTAGCGGGCGGCCGGGGGACCCAGTACTTC
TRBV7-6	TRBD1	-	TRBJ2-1	CASSRWTGGVDEQFF	TGTGCCAGCAGCCGATGGACAGGGGGCGTGGATGAGCAGTTCTTC
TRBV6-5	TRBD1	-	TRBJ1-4	CASSPGTGNEKLFF	TGTGCCAGCAGCCCCGGGACAGGGAATGAAAAACTGTTTTTT
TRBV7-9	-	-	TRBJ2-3	CASSSPSTDTQYF	TGTGCCAGCAGCTCCCCGAGCACAGATACGCAGTATTTT
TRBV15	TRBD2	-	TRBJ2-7	CATSRSPTGLAGGTTYEQYF	TGTGCCACCAGCAGATCCCCCACCGGACTAGCGGGAGGTACTACCTACGAGCAGTACTTC
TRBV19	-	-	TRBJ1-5	CASSIAVFQPQHF	TGTGCCAGTAGTATAGCGGTGTTTCAGCCCCAGCATTTT
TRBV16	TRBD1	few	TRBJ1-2	CASSRRGRTTF	TGTGCCAGCAGCCGGAGGGGGCGGACTACCTTC
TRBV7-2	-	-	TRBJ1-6	CASSLDVGTHNNSPLHF	TGTGCCAGCAGCTTAGATGTAGGGACACATAATAATTCACCCCTCCACTTT
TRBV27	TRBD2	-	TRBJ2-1	CASSRRLAGGNEQFF	TGTGCCAGCAGCCGTAGGCTAGCGGGGGGCAATGAGCAGTTCTTC